The clone carrying this T cell receptor (beta chain) was recorded a few times. Its specificity is unknown. The sample comes from a study of T cell responses to AZD1222 COVID-19 vaccine. Overall study: Both about-4-week and about-12-week second-dose recipients were combined.

Study results and limitations: White British donors predominated, females outnumbered males, and clonal diversity was possibly underestimated. Repertoires in all cases were sampled only once the peak T cell response had passed. Rises in breadth and depth of Spike-specific TCRs came after two AZD1222 doses.

V shed 1 base and J 5 bases; nucleotides not matched to a gene: 3. The germline gives CDR1 SGHAT, CDR2 FQNNGV. The CDR3 runs 16 residues. Sequencing was performed with immunoSEQ multiplex PCR; in TCRdb, only in-frame clones are kept and a portion is missing. The sample consists of about 160,000 clones, around nine tenths of them appearing once. This sample comprised peripheral blood, obtained on day 0 of AZD1222 vaccination. This TCR derives from an adult in good health. The rearrangement links TRBV11-2 to TRBJ2-1, with 12 bases aligning to TRBD2. Here the CDR3 DNA reads TGTGCCAGCAGCTTAGTCGGACTAGCGGGGAACAATGAGCAGTTCTTC. The encoded protein is CASSLVGLAGNNEQFF. Based on the CDR3 plus reference TRBV11-2 and TRBJ2-1, the full variable domain is EAGVAQSPRYKIIEKRQSVAFWCNPISGHATLYWYQQILGQGPKLLIQFQNNGVVDDSQLPKDRFSAERLKGVDSTLKIQPAKLEDSAVYLCASSLVGLAGNNEQFFGPGTRLTVL.